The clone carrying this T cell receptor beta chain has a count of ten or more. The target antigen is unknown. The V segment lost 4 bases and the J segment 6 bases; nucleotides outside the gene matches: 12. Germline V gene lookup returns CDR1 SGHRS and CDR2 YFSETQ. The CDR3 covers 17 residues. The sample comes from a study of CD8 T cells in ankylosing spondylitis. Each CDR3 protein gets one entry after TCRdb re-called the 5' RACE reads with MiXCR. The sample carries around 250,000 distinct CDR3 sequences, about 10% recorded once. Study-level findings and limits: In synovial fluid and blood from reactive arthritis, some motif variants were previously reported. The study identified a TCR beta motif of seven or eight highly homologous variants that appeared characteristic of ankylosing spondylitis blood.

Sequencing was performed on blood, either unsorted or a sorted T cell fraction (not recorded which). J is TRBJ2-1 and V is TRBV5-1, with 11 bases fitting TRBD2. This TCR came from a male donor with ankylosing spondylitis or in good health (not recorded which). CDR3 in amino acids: CASSLSNSGGASNEQFF. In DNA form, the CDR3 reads TGCGCCAGCAGCCTCTCAAATAGCGGGGGGGCCAGCAATGAGCAGTTCTTC.